The T cell receptor beta chain under discussion was sequenced for a study of blood T cell repertoires in COVID-19. As for the study in general: Researchers got acute and convalescent COVID-19 samples from the United States, Italy and Spain.

This clone was seen just once. The CDR3 loop spans 13 amino acids. Per the original data handling: How many nucleated cells were present was estimated from reference gene primer amplification. Clones were read by immunoSEQ multiplex PCR, and TCRdb kept only the in-frame ones, dropping some. The DNA gave D and trimming, while V, J and clone size come from that table. The repertoire has 70,000 to 90,000 clones, roughly 90% of them found once; the top ten carry around 7%. Sequencing was done on a sample of peripheral blood. The clonotype comes from a human donor in a cohort sampled during active COVID-19. The chain links TRBV21-1 to TRBJ1-2. TRBV21-1 is a pseudogene. The CDR3 spells CASSKDRGYGYTF. The CDR3 nucleotides are TGTGCCAGCAGCAAAGATCGGGGCTATGGCTACACCTTC.